This TCR beta chain was documented in a study of blood T cell repertoires in COVID-19. Study details: From the United States, Italy and Spain came samples of acute and convalescent COVID-19. T cells, B-cell-depleted T cells, or PBMCs provided the cDNA or gDNA that served as material.

In the original analysis: It was from reference gene primer amplification that nucleated cell counts were estimated. Assay used: immunoSEQ multiplex PCR; TCRdb lists only in-frame clones, some missing. V, J and clone size derive from that table, while D and trimming were established from the DNA sequence. In the table there are some 200,000 clones, roughly 84% of which are singletons. CDR3 size: 15 residues. J was trimmed by 3 bases and V by 3 bases; bases with no gene match: 7. CDR1 MNHEY and CDR2 SMNVEV come from the germline V gene (reference sequence). V gene TRBV27 combines with J gene TRBJ1-2; 7 bases fit TRBD1. The clonotype was recovered from a man in his fifties who had recovered from COVID-19. Sequenced sample: peripheral blood. CDR3 nucleotide sequence: TGTGCCAGCAGTTTTCGAGGGGGCAATCACTATGGCTACACCTTC. Translating it yields CASSFRGGNHYGYTF.